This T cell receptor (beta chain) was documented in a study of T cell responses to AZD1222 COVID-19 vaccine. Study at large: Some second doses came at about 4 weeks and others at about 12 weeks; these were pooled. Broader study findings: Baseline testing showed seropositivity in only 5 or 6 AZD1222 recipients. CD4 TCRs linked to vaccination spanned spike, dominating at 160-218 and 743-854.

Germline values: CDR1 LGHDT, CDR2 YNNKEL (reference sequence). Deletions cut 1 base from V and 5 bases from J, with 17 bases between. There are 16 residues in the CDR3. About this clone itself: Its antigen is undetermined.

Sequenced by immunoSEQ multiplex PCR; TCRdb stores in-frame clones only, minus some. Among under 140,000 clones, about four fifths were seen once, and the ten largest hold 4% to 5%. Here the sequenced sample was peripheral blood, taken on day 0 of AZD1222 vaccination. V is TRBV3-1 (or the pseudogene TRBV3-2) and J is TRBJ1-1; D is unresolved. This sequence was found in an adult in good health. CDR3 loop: CASSQVGRVERTEAFF. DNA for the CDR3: TGTGCCAGCAGCCAAGTGGGCCGCGTTGAGAGGACTGAAGCTTTCTTT.